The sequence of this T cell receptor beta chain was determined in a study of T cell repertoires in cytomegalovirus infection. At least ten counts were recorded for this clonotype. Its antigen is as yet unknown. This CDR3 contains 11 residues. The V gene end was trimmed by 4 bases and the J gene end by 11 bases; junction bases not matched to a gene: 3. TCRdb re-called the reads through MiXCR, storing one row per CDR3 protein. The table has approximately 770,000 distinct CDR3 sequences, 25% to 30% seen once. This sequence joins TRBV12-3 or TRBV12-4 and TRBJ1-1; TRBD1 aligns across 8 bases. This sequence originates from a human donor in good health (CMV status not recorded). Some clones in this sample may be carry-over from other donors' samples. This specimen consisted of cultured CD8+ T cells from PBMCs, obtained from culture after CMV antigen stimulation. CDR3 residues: CASSWTGSAFF. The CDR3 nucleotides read TGTGCCAGCAGTTGGACAGGGTCGGCTTTCTTT.